The entry below describes one TCR beta chain. Its antigen is unidentified. The data were taken from a study of cytomegalovirus exposure and HLA in healthy donors. Whole-study context: Findings of an earlier analysis included over 95 million unique TCR beta sequences from roughly 200 million T cells. Study-level findings and limits: On later analysis, the bulk of CMV-associated TCR beta chains appeared to be HLA-restricted. The authors listed roughly 150 TCR beta chains as cytomegalovirus-associated. A reported reduction in N-insertions relative to the approximately 690-donor mean was seen in an Asian-associated ancestry cluster in a later analysis.

Germline V gene lookup returns CDR1 SGHNT and CDR2 YYREEE (reference sequence). This CDR3 contains 15 residues. V dropped 4 bases and J dropped 11; count of bases not matched to a gene: 16. Amplification used 60 Vbeta primers and 13 Jbeta primers. Some clones are missing from TCRdb's copy, which holds only in-frame ones; the method was immunoSEQ multiplex PCR. The sample carries 95,000 to 150,000 clones, 75% to 85% recorded once. The material sequenced was PBMCs. The J gene is TRBJ1-1, the V gene TRBV5-4, with 8 bases that match TRBD1. This clonotype originated in a woman in her 50s in good health and CMV-seropositive. As DNA, the CDR3 is TGTGCCAGCAGCCCGGGGGGACAGGCAGACGGAAGGGCTTTCTTT. It translates to CASSPGGQADGRAFF.